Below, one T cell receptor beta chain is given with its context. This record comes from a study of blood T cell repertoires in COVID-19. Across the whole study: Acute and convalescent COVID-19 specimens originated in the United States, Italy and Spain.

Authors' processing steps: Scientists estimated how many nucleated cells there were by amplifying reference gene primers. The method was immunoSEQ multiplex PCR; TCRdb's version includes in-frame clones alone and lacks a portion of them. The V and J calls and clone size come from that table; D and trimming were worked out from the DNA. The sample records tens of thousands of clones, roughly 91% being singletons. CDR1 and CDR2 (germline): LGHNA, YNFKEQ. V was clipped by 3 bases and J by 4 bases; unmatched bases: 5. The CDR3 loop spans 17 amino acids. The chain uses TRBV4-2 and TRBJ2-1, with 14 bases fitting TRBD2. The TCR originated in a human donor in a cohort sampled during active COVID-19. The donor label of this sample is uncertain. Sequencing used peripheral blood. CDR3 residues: CASSHRGLAGVYNEQFF. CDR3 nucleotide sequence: TGTGCCAGCAGCCACCGGGGACTAGCGGGGGTTTACAATGAGCAGTTCTTC.